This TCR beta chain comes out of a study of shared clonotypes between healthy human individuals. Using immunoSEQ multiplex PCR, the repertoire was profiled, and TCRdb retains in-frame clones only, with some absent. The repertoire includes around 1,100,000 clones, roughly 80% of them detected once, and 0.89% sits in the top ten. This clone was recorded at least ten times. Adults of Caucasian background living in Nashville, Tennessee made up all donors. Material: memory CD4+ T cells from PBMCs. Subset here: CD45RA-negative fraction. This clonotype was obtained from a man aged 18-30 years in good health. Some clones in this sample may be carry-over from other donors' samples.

The CDR3 here is CASSYRRVETQYF. The DNA for the CDR3 is TGTGCCAGCAGCTATCGACGCGTGGAGACCCAGTACTTC. The chain couples TRBV7-2 to TRBJ2-5; the D is unclear. The CDR3 sequence is 13 residues long. CDR1 is SGHTA, CDR2 FQGNSA, per germline. The V end was cut by 4 bases, the J end by 5 bases, with 11 bases between.